A single sample is the source of the 3 T cell receptor beta chains below, sequenced in a study of cytomegalovirus exposure and HLA in healthy donors. Vbeta (60) and Jbeta (13) primers were used in the PCR. Clones were sequenced by immunoSEQ multiplex PCR, and TCRdb holds only the in-frame ones, with some missing. The sample holds some 150,000 clones; around 79% are singletons and the top ten take about 4.4%. The source material was PBMCs. The receptors were gathered from a man aged 35-49 years in good health and CMV-seronegative.

V gene TRBV4-2 combines with J gene TRBJ2-1; 10 bases fit TRBD2. The CDR3 spans 16 residues. Germline-derived CDR1 and CDR2 are LGHNA and YNFKEQ. The junction had 9 bases not matched to a gene; V was cut back by 0 bases and J by 10 bases. CDR3 sequence (DNA): TGTGCCAGCAGCCAAGAAGACAGCGGGGGGGCCGAAGAGCAGTTCTTC. Amino acids: CASSQEDSGGAEEQFF.

This rearrangement joins TRBV6-5 to TRBJ2-7, with TRBD1 matching 9 bases. The V gene end was trimmed by 6 bases and the J gene end by 0 bases; junction bases not matched to a gene: 6. The CDR3 loop spans 15 amino acids. Per the germline V gene, CDR1 is MNHEY and CDR2 is SVGAGI. The CDR3 DNA follows: TGTGCCAGCAGCCGGACAGGGGTTAGCTCCTACGAGCAGTACTTC. Its protein is CASSRTGVSSYEQYF.

The genes are TRBV27 and TRBJ1-2, with 7 bases that match TRBD1. Germline V lookup: CDR1 MNHEY, CDR2 SMNVEV (reference sequence). The CDR3 runs 15 residues. J gave up 5 bases and V 4 bases, and 10 bases lay outside the gene matches. The chain's CDR3 is CASSSLTGLGYGYTF. CDR3 DNA: TGTGCCAGCAGTTCTTTGACAGGGTTGGGGTATGGCTACACCTTC.